This T cell receptor beta chain was captured by sequencing in a study of early T cells in non-severe SARS-CoV-2 infection. Study overall: Sequencing input comprised bulk RNA from unsorted whole blood; chain pairing was not available.

Looked up from germline, CDR1 is MDHEN and CDR2 is SYDVKM. Deletions cut 6 bases from V and 8 bases from J, with 19 bases between. The CDR3 covers 14 residues. General study points: VDJdb matches were skewed toward anti-spike CD8 T cell responses.

Attached unique molecular identifiers marked individual cDNA molecules. TCRdb reprocessed the 5' RACE reads with MiXCR, giving one entry per CDR3 protein. The sample holds under 30,000 distinct CDR3 sequences; around 5.1% are singletons and the top ten take less than 3%. This clonotype was counted between two and nine times. The antigen is undetermined. Input material: whole blood. The chain combines TRBV28 with TRBJ1-2; no reliable D call. The source is an adult who was a healthcare worker with PCR-confirmed SARS-CoV-2 infection or an uninfected control (not recorded which). The CDR3 coding sequence is TGTGCCAGCAGACCCCCTGGGCGCCTATCCGGCTACACCTTC. This translates into CASRPPGRLSGYTF.